This T cell receptor (beta chain) was identified in a study of T cells in Graves' hyperthyroidism and ophthalmopathy. After removal of 9 bases from V and 2 bases from J, the junction contained 9 bases not matched to a gene. Per the germline V gene, CDR1 is SGHRS and CDR2 is YFSETQ. The CDR3 spans 14 residues. RNA transcripts were the template for amplifying TCR beta CDR3 regions. Initially, a first-round RT-PCR of the TCR CDR3 employed the HTBI primer set. TCRdb itself ran the multiplex PCR reads through MiXCR, one entry per CDR3 protein. The repertoire consists of about 700,000 distinct CDR3 sequences, with 12% to 15% occurring once and the leading ten covering around 9.6%.

The receptor's source is a woman younger than 30 with Graves' hyperthyroidism. The sequenced material came from blood. J is TRBJ2-3 and V is TRBV5-1, with TRBD1 identical over 7 bases. CDR3 in DNA: TGCGCCACCAATATGGGACAGTCCACAGATACGCAGTATTTT. Protein: CATNMGQSTDTQYF.